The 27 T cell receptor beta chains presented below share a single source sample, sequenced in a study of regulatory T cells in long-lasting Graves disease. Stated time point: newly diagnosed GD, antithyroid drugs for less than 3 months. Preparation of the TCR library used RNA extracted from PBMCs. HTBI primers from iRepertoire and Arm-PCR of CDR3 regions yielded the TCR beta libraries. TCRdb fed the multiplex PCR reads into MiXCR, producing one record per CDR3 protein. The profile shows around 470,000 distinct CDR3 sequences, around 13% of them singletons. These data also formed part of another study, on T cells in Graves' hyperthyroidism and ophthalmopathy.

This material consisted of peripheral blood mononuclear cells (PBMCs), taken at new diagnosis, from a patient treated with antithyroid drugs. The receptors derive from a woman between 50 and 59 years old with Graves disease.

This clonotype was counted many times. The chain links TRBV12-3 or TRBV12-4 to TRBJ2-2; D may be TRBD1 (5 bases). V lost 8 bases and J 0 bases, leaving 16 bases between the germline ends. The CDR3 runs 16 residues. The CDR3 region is CASSFGAPANTGELFF. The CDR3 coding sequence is TGTGCCAGCTCCTTTGGGGCCCCAGCGAACACCGGGGAGCTGTTTTTT.

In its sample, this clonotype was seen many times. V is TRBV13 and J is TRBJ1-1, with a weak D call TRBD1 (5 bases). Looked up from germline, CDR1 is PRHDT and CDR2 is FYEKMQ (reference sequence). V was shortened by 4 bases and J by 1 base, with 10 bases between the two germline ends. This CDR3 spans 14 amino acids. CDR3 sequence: CASSSSTGNTEAFF. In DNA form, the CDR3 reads TGTGCCAGCAGCTCAAGTACAGGGAACACTGAAGCTTTCTTT.

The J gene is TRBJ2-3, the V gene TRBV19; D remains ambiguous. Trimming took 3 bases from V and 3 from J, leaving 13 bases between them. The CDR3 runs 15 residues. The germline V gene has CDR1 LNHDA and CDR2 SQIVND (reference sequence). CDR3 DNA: TGTGCCAGTAGTATGAGTGGAGTAGGGACAGATACGCAGTATTTT. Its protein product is CASSMSGVGTDTQYF.

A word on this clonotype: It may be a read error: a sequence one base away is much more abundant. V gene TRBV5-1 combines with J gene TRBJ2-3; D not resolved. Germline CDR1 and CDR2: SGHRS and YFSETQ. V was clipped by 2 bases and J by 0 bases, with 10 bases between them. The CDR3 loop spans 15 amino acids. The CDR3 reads CASSFGGPSTDTQYF. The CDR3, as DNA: TGCGCCAGCAGCTTTGGCGGACCTAGCACAGATACGCAGTATTTT.

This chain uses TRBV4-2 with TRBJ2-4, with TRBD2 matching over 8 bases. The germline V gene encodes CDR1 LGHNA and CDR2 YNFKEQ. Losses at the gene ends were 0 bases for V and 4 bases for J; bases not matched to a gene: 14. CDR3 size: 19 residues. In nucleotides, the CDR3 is TGTGCCAGCAGCCAAGATCTTTTGGGTAGCGGGACCAATAAAAACATTCAGTACTTC. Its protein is CASSQDLLGSGTNKNIQYF.

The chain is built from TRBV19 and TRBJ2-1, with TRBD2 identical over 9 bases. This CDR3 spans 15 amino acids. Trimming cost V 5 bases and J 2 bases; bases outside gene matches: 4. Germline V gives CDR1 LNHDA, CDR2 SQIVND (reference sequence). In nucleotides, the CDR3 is TGTGCCAGTAGTGATAGCGGGAGTACCTACAATGAGCAGTTCTTC. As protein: CASSDSGSTYNEQFF.

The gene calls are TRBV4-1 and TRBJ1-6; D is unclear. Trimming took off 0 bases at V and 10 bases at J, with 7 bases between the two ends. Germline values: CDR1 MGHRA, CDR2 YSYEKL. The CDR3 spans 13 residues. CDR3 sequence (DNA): TGCGCCAGCAGCCAAGATACCCGCTCACCCCTCCACTTT. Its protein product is CASSQDTRSPLHF.

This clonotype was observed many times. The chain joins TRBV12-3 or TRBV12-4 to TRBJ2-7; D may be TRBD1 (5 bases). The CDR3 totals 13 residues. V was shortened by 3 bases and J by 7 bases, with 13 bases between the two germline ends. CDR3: CASSFSPKGEQYF. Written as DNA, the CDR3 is TGTGCCAGCAGTTTTTCGCCTAAGGGGGAGCAGTACTTC.

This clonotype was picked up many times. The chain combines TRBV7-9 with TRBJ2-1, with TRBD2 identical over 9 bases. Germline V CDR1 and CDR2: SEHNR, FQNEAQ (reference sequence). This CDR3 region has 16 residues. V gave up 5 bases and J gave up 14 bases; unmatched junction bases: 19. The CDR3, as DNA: TGTGCCAGCAGCCCTTCGTGGGGCTCTGGCGGGAGGGAAAAGTTCTTC. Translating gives CASSPSWGSGGREKFF. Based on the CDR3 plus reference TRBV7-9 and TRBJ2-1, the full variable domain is DTGVSQNPRHKITKRGQNVTFRCDPISEHNRLYWYRQTLGQGPEFLTYFQNEAQLEKSRLLSDRFSAERPKGSFSTLEIQRTEQGDSAMYLCASSPSWGSGGREKFFGPGTRLTVL.

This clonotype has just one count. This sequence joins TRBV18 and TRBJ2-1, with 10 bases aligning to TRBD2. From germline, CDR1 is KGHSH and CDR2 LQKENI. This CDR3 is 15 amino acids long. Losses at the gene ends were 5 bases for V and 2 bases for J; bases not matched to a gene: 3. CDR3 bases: TGTGCCAGCTCAGCCGGGACTAGCGCCTACAATGAGCAGTTCTTC. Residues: CASSAGTSAYNEQFF.

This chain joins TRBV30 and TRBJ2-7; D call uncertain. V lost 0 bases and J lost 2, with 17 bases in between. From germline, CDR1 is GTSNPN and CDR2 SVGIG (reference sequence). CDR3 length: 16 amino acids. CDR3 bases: TGTGCCTGGAGTGTACGGTGGCAGCGAAAAACCTACGAGCAGTACTTC. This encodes CAWSVRWQRKTYEQYF. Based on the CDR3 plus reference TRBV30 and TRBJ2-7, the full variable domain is SQTIHQWPATLVQPVGSPLSLECTVEGTSNPNLYWYRQAAGRGLQLLFYSVGIGQISSEVPQNLSASRPQDRQFILSSKKLLLSDSGFYLCAWSVRWQRKTYEQYFGPGTRLTVT.

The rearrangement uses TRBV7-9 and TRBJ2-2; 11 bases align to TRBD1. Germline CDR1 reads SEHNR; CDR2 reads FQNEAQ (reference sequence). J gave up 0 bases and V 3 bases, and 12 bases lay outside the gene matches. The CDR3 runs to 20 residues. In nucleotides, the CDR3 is TGTGCCAGCAGCTTGACCGGGACAGGGGGACGACCGTCGAACACCGGGGAGCTGTTTTTT. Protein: CASSLTGTGGRPSNTGELFF.

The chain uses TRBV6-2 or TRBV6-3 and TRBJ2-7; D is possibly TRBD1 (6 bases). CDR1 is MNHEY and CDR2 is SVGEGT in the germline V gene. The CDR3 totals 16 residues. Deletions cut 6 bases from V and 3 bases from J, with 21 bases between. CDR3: CASSPTLFRGNYEQYF. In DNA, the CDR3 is TGTGCCAGCAGCCCTACTTTGTTTAGGGGGAACTACGAGCAGTACTTC.

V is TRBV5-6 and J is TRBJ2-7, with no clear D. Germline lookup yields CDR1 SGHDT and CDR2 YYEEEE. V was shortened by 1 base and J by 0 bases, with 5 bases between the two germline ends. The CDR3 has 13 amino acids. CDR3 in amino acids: CASSLYNSYEQYF. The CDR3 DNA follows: TGTGCCAGCAGCTTGTACAACTCCTACGAGCAGTACTTC.

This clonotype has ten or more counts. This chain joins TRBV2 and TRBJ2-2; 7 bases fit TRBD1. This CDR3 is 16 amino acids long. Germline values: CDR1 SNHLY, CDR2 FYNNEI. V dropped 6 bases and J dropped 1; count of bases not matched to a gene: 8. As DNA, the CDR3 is TGTGCCAGCAGCAGAACCGGGACAGAGAACACCGGGGAGCTGTTTTTT. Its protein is CASSRTGTENTGELFF.

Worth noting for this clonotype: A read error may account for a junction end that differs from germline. This chain's CDR3 is CASSYRGSSYERYF. In DNA, the CDR3 is TGTGCCAGCAGTTACAGGGGCAGCTCCTACGAGCGGTACTTC. The chain has TRBV6-5 and TRBJ2-7; possibly TRBD1 for D (5 bases). The CDR3 loop spans 14 amino acids. Germline assignment: CDR1 MNHEY and CDR2 SVGAGI.

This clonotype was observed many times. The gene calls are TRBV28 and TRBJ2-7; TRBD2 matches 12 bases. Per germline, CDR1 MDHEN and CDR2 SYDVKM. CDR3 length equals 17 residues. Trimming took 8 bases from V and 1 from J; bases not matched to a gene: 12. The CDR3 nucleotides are TGTGCCAGCCTGACTAGCGGGAGCGGGGGGGCTTCCTACGAGCAGTACTTC. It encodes CASLTSGSGGASYEQYF.

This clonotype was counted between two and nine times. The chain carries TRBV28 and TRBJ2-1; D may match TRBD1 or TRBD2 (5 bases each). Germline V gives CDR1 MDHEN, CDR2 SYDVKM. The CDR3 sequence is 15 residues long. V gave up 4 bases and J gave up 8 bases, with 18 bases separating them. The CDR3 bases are TGTGCCAGCAGTTCCCGGGATTGGGGGATCGATGAGCAGTTCTTC. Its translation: CASSSRDWGIDEQFF.

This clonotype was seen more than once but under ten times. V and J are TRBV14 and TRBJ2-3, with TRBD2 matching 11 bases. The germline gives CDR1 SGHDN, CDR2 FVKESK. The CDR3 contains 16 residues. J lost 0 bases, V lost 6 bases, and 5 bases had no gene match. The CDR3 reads CASSIGTSGSTDTQYF. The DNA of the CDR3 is TGTGCCAGCAGTATCGGGACTAGCGGTAGCACAGATACGCAGTATTTT.

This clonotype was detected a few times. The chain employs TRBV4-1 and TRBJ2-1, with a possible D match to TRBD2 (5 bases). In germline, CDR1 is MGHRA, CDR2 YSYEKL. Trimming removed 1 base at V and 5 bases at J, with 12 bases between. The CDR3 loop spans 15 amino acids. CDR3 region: CASSQGPGLDNEQFF. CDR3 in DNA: TGCGCCAGCAGCCAAGGTCCGGGGTTAGACAATGAGCAGTTCTTC.

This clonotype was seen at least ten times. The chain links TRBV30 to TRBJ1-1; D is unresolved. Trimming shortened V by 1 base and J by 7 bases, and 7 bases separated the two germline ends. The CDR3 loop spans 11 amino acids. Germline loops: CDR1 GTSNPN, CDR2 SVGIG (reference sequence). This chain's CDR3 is CAWSDWDEAFF. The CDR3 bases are TGTGCCTGGAGTGACTGGGATGAAGCTTTCTTT.

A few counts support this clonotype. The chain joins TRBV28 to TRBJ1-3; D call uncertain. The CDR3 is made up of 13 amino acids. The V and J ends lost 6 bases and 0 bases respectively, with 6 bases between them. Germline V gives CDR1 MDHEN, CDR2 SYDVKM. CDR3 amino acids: CASRYSSGNTIYF. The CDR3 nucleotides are TGTGCCAGCAGGTACAGCTCTGGAAACACCATATATTTT.

In DNA, the CDR3 is TGTGCCGGGGGACTAGCGCCTAACACCGGGGAGCTGTTTTTT. Encoded protein: CAGGLAPNTGELFF. V and J are TRBV30 and TRBJ2-2; 10 positions agree with TRBD2. Germline V CDR1 and CDR2: GTSNPN, SVGIG (reference sequence). The CDR3 runs 14 residues. With 8 bases clipped from V and 2 bases from J, the junction kept 5 bases outside the gene matches.

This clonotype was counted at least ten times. The CDR3 nucleotides are TGTGCCAGCAGCTTAGAGGGACCGGGGTACACTGAAGCTTTCTTT. It codes for CASSLEGPGYTEAFF. This chain connects TRBV7-9 to TRBJ1-1; perhaps TRBD1 as D (5 bases). The CDR3 totals 15 residues. Germline loops: CDR1 SEHNR, CDR2 FQNEAQ (reference sequence). V lost 1 base and J lost 3, with 12 bases in between.

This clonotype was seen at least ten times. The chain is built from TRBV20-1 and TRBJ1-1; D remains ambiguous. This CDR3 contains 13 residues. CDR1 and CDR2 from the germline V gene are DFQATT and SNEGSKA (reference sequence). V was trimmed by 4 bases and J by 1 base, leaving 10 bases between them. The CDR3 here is CSAKQRENTEAFF. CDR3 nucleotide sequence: TGCAGTGCTAAACAGAGGGAGAACACTGAAGCTTTCTTT.

CDR3 in amino acids: CASSLRTGLTYGYGYTF. As DNA, the CDR3 is TGTGCCAGCAGCTTGCGGACCGGACTGACCTATGGTTATGGCTACACCTTC. The genes are TRBV6-1 and TRBJ1-2; unclear D gene. CDR1 is MNHNS and CDR2 is SASEGT in the germline V gene. This CDR3 comprises 17 residues. V gave up 6 bases and J gave up 5 bases, with 25 bases separating them.

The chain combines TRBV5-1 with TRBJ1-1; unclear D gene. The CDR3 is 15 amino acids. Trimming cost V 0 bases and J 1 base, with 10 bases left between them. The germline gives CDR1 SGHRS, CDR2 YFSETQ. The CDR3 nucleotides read TGCGCCAGCAGCTTGGCTTCCCCCCAGAACACTGAAGCTTTCTTT. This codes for CASSLASPQNTEAFF. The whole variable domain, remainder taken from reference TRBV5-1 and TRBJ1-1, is KAGVTQTPRYLIKTRGQQVTLSCSPISGHRSVSWYQQTPGQGLQFLFEYFSETQRNKGNFPGRFSGRQFSNSRSEMNVSTLELGDSALYLCASSLASPQNTEAFFGQGTRLTVV.